The 17 T cell receptor beta chains listed next were all sequenced from one sample in a study of shared clonotypes between healthy human individuals. Sequencing was performed with immunoSEQ multiplex PCR; in TCRdb, only in-frame clones are kept and a portion is missing. The data hold about 560,000 clones, with roughly four fifths observed a single time. Sequencing was done on a sample of PBMCs. The receptors were gathered from a woman between 35 and 50 years old in good health. Some clones in this sample may be carry-over from other donors' samples.

The chain carries TRBV18 and TRBJ2-3; 11 nucleotides match TRBD2. The germline V gene has CDR1 KGHSH and CDR2 LQKENI. This CDR3 is 15 amino acids long. Germline trimming cut 6 bases from V and 4 bases from J; bases unmatched to any gene: 6. The CDR3 protein is CASSSVAGGADTQYF. CDR3 DNA sequence: TGTGCCAGCTCGTCCGTAGCGGGAGGGGCAGATACGCAGTATTTT. Together with reference TRBV18 and TRBJ2-3, the CDR3 gives the full variable domain: NAGVMQNPRHLVRRRGQEARLRCSPMKGHSHVYWYRQLPEEGLKFMVYLQKENIIDESGMPKERFSAEFPKEGPSILRIQQVVRGDSAAYFCASSSVAGGADTQYFGPGTRLTVL.

This chain connects TRBV9 to TRBJ2-2; 8 bases fit TRBD1. Trimming removed 0 bases from V and 7 bases from J; junction bases left unmatched: 5. CDR3 length: 15 amino acids. Germline loops: CDR1 SGDLS, CDR2 YYNGEE. The DNA for the CDR3 is TGTGCCAGCAGCGTAGGCGGCAGGGGGCTCGGGGAGCTGTTTTTT. Its translation: CASSVGGRGLGELFF.

The table lists this clone with a count of one. CDR3 loop: CASRRAGRPGELFF. CDR3 in DNA: TGTGCCAGCAGGAGAGCGGGACGCCCCGGGGAGCTGTTTTTT. The chain couples TRBV28 to TRBJ2-2; 7 positions agree with TRBD2. This CDR3 region has 14 residues. Germline trimming cut 6 bases from V and 6 bases from J; bases unmatched to any gene: 7. CDR1 and CDR2 from the germline V gene are MDHEN and SYDVKM. The full variable domain, its missing parts supplied by reference TRBV28 and TRBJ2-2, is DVKVTQSSRYLVKRTGEKVFLECVQDMDHENMFWYRQDPGLGLRLIYFSYDVKMKEKGDIPEGYSVSREKKERFSLILESASTNQTSMYLCASRRAGRPGELFFGEGSRLTVL.

The J gene is TRBJ2-5, the V gene TRBV9, with 9 bases lining up with TRBD2. The J segment lost 5 bases and the V segment lost 2 bases, leaving 4 bases of the junction unmatched. This CDR3 has 14 residues. Germline CDR1 SGDLS, CDR2 YYNGEE. The CDR3 loop is CASSVSGTSETQYF. Here the CDR3 DNA reads TGTGCCAGCAGCGTTTCCGGGACTAGCGAGACCCAGTACTTC. The full variable domain, rest sourced from reference TRBV9 and TRBJ2-5, is DSGVTQTPKHLITATGQRVTLRCSPRSGDLSVYWYQQSLDQGLQFLIQYYNGEERAKGNILERFSAQQFPDLHSELNLSSLELGDSALYFCASSVSGTSETQYFGPGTRLLVL.

This clone has only one observation. One junction end does not reproduce the germline sequence, and a read error may be involved. CDR3: CASSDKGSPSEQYF. The DNA of the CDR3 is TGTGCCAGCAGTGACAAGGGGTCCCCCTCCGAGCAGTACTTC. V gene TRBV10-3 combines with J gene TRBJ2-7; tentative D call: TRBD1 (5 bases). Germline CDR1 is ENHRY and CDR2 is SYGVKD. The CDR3 consists of 14 residues.

The chain links TRBV5-1 to TRBJ2-7, with TRBD1 matching over 8 bases. Germline values: CDR1 SGHRS, CDR2 YFSETQ. There are 14 residues in the CDR3. Unmatched junction bases numbered 5, after V lost 5 bases and J lost 1 base. As DNA, the CDR3 is TGCGCCAGCAGGGACCAGGGGGCGTCCTACGAGCAGTACTTC. Residues: CASRDQGASYEQYF.

The V call is TRBV7-3, the J call TRBJ2-2; D assignment may be TRBD1 or TRBD2 (5 bases each). The V gene lost 0 bases and the J gene lost 6 bases, with 5 bases spanning the gap. The CDR3 runs to 13 residues. Germline V gives CDR1 SGHTA, CDR2 FQGTGA. The CDR3 loop is CASSLTGAGELFF. The CDR3 DNA follows: TGTGCCAGCAGCTTAACGGGGGCCGGGGAGCTGTTTTTT.

The J gene is TRBJ2-1, the V gene TRBV29-1; 8 bases map to TRBD2. The CDR3 loop spans 15 amino acids. Germline lookup yields CDR1 SQVTM and CDR2 ANQGSEA. V was clipped by 0 bases and J by 9 bases; unmatched bases: 10. The CDR3 coding sequence is TGCAGCGTTGAAGATAGCGGGATGGTATCATCTGAGCAGTTCTTC. This gives the protein CSVEDSGMVSSEQFF.

The chain uses TRBV7-7 and TRBJ2-5; D possibly corresponds to TRBD2 (6 bases). Germline V gene data show CDR1 as SSHAT and CDR2 as FNYEAQ (reference sequence). V lost 5 bases, J lost 1 base, and 14 bases lay in between. The CDR3 is 15 amino acids. The CDR3 loop reads CASSPGVGIQETQYF. The DNA for the CDR3 is TGTGCCAGCAGCCCGGGGGTAGGGATCCAAGAGACCCAGTACTTC.

This chain connects TRBV25-1 to TRBJ2-7, with 8 positions matching TRBD1. This CDR3 spans 13 amino acids. Germline V gives CDR1 MGHDK, CDR2 SYGVNS. Trimming took 5 bases from V and 5 from J; bases not matched to a gene: 5. The CDR3 sequence: CASSQQGVDEQYF. CDR3 DNA sequence: TGTGCCAGCAGTCAACAGGGGGTGGACGAGCAGTACTTC.

This chain connects TRBV28 to TRBJ2-2, with 7 bases identical to TRBD2. The junction had 4 bases not matched to a gene; V was cut back by 6 bases and J by 3 bases. The CDR3 is 14 residues long. The germline V gene encodes CDR1 MDHEN and CDR2 SYDVKM. The CDR3 spells CASSLAAYTGELFF. The DNA for the CDR3 is TGTGCCAGCAGCCTAGCGGCCTACACCGGGGAGCTGTTTTTT. Together with reference TRBV28 and TRBJ2-2, the CDR3 gives the full variable domain: DVKVTQSSRYLVKRTGEKVFLECVQDMDHENMFWYRQDPGLGLRLIYFSYDVKMKEKGDIPEGYSVSREKKERFSLILESASTNQTSMYLCASSLAAYTGELFFGEGSRLTVL.

The chain recombines TRBV28 with TRBJ2-1, with unresolved D. The CDR3 is 13 amino acids. V lost 2 bases to trimming and J lost 6 bases, with 8 bases between them. Germline CDR1 MDHEN, CDR2 SYDVKM. As DNA, the CDR3 is TGTGCCAGCAGTTTAGAAGCGACCAATGAGCAGTTCTTC. Translation gives CASSLEATNEQFF.

This sequence joins TRBV7-2 and TRBJ2-7; D remains ambiguous. From germline, CDR1 is SGHTA and CDR2 FQGNSA. The ends were cut back, 1 base at V and 5 bases at J, with 9 bases in the middle. The CDR3 is 13 residues long. CDR3 sequence (DNA): TGTGCCAGCAGCTTAGGGCAGGCCGACGAGCAGTACTTC. Residues: CASSLGQADEQYF.

This clone was seen only a few times. A much bigger clone sits one base away, suggesting this may be a read error. Other DNA sequences in this sample translate to the same CDR3. The chain links TRBV5-1 to TRBJ2-3; 7 nucleotides line up with TRBD2. Germline V CDR1 and CDR2: SGHRS, YFSETQ. V was pared by 4 bases and J by 4 bases, with 6 bases of the junction left unmatched. The CDR3 covers 14 residues. For the CDR3, the DNA is TGCGCCAGCAGCCCTACAACTAGCGCAGATACGCAGTATTTT. Translated, it gives CASSPTTSADTQYF. Complete variable domain (other parts from reference TRBV5-1 and TRBJ2-3): KAGVTQTPRYLIKTRGQQVTLSCSPISGHRSVSWYQQTPGQGLQFLFEYFSETQRNKGNFPGRFSGRQFSNSRSEMNVSTLELGDSALYLCASSPTTSADTQYFGPGTRLTVL.

The V gene is TRBV10-3, the J gene TRBJ2-7, with TRBD2 matching 12 bases. V lost 7 bases to trimming and J lost 3 bases; unmatched junction nucleotides: 4. The CDR3 runs to 14 residues. Germline assignment: CDR1 ENHRY and CDR2 SYGVKD. CDR3 nucleotide sequence: TGTGCCATCAAGCCGGGACTAGCGGGCTACGAGCAGTACTTC. Protein sequence: CAIKPGLAGYEQYF.

V and J are TRBV5-1 and TRBJ2-7, with a possible D match to TRBD2 (6 bases). From germline, CDR1 is SGHRS and CDR2 YFSETQ. V gave up 4 bases and J gave up 3 bases, with 17 bases separating them. The CDR3 is 15 residues long. This CDR3 is CASSLTAGSNYEQYF. CDR3 in DNA: TGCGCCAGCAGCCTCACGGCCGGGAGCAACTACGAGCAGTACTTC.

The chain is built from TRBV18 and TRBJ2-7; the match to TRBD1 covers 10 bases. Germline CDR1 KGHSH, CDR2 LQKENI. Trimming cost V 3 bases and J 10 bases; bases outside gene matches: 6. This CDR3 contains 13 residues. The DNA of the CDR3 is TGTGCCAGCTCACCTGGACAGGGGGAACGACAGTACTTC. Its translation is CASSPGQGERQYF.